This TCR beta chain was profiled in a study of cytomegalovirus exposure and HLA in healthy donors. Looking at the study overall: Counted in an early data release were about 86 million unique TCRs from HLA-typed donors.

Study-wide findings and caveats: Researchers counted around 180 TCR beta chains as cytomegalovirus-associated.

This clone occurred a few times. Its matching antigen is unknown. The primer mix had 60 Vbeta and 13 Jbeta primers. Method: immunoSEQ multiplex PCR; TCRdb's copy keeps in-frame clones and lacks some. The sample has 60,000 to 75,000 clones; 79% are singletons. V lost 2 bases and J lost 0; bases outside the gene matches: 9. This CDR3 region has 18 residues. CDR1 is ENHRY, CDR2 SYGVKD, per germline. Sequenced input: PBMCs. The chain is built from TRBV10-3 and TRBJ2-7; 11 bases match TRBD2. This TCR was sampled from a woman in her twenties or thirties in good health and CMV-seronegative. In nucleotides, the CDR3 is TGTGCCATCAGTGAGCCGAGAACTAGCGGGGGTTACTCCTACGAGCAGTACTTC. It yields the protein CAISEPRTSGGYSYEQYF.